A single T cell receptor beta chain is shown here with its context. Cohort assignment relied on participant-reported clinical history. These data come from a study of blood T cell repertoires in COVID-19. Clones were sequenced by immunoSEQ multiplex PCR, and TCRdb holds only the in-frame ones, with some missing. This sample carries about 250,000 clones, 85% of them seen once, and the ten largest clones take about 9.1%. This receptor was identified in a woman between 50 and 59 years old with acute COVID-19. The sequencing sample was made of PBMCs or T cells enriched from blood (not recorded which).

The CDR3 loop is CASRLRGVDEQFF. The CDR3 DNA reads TGTGCCAGCAGACTCCGGGGGGTCGATGAGCAGTTCTTC. The chain joins TRBV7-2 to TRBJ2-1; TRBD2 aligns across 7 bases. J was trimmed by 8 bases and V by 6 bases; bases with no gene match: 7. The V gene's germline CDR1 is SGHTA and CDR2 FQGNSA. The CDR3 runs 13 residues.